The TCR beta chain described here comes from a study of human CD8 memory T cell subsets. In germline, CDR1 is SGHTA, CDR2 FQGTGA. CDR3 length: 17 residues. Investigators built TCR beta libraries using UMI-labeled 5' RACE. TCRdb reprocessed the 5' RACE reads, with one entry per CDR3 protein and no DNA. In all, the sample yields thousands of distinct CDR3 sequences. Among CD8+ T cells, TPEX were CCR7+ PD-1+ TIGIT+ early memory cells with exhausted-like traits. The sequenced sample was CD8+ T cells from PBMCs. The chain employs TRBV7-3 and TRBJ2-2; TCRdb outputs TRBD1, but without DNA this stays unchecked. This clonotype was sampled from a human donor in good health. The CDR3 sequence is CASSLYVGRGGTGELFF.